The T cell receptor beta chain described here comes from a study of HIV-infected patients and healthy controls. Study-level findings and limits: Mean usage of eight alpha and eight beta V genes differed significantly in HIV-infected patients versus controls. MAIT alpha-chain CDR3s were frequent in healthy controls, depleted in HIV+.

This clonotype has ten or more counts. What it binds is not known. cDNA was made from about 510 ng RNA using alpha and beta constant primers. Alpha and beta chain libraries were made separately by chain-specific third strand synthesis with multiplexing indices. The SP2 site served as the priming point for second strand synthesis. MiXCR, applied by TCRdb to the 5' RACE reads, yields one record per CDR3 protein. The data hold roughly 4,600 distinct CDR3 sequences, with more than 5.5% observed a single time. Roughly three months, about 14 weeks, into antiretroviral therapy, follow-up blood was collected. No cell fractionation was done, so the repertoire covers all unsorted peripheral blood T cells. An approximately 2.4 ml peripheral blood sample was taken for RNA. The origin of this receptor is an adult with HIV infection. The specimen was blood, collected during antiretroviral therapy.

The CDR3 coding sequence is TGTGCCAGCAGCTTATCCCCGGACAGCGACACTGAAGCTTTCTTT. Its protein is CASSLSPDSDTEAFF. V usage is TRBV7-9 and J usage is TRBJ1-1, with D perhaps TRBD1 (6 bases). The V gene's germline CDR1 is SEHNR and CDR2 FQNEAQ (reference sequence). The length of the CDR3 is 15 residues. Trimming left V 2 bases short and J 3 bases short, with 13 bases between.